This TCR beta chain was sequenced for a study of T cells after yellow fever vaccination. Findings and caveats of the study: The secondary response showed a weaker magnitude and a faster peak, day 5 versus 15. High-abundance clonotypes from the bulk population could contaminate FACS-sorted repertoires. Most clones from primary vaccination were detected again post-booster (96% CD4, 88% CD8).

TCR cDNA, made by 5'RACE template switching, carried an added universal primer site and UMIs. TCRdb used MiXCR to reprocess the 5' RACE reads, holding one entry per CDR3 protein. The table has 170,000 or so distinct CDR3 sequences, approximately 6.2% seen once; the top ten hold under 3%. This clonotype occurred many times. Antigen: not known. The V gene's germline CDR1 is SGHRS and CDR2 YFSETQ. The CDR3 contains 15 residues. The trim removed 4 bases at V and 4 bases at J, leaving 4 bases unmatched. This receptor was obtained from a man younger than 35 who received the YFV17D yellow fever vaccine. The sample consisted of CD4+ T cells sorted from PBMCs, taken on the day of the first yellow fever vaccination. This chain connects TRBV5-1 to TRBJ2-2, with 10 bases fitting TRBD1. CDR3: CASSDRTGGTGELFF. CDR3 bases: TGCGCCAGCAGCGACCGGACAGGGGGCACCGGGGAGCTGTTTTTT.